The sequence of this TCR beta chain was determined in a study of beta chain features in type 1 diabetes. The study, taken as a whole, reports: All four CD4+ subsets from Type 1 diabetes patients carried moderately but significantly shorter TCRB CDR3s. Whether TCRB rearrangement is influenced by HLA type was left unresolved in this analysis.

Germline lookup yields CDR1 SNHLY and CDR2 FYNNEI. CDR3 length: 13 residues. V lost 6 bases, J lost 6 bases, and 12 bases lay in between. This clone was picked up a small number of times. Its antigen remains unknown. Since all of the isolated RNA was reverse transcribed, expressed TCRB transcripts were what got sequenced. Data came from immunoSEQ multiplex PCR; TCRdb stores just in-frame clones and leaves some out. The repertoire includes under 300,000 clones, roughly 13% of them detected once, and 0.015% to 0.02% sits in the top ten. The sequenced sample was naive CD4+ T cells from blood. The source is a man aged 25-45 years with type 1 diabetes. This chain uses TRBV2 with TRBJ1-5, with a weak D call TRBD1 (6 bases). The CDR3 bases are TGTGCCAGCAGACAGGGTGAGGGTCAGCCCCAGCATTTT. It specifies CASRQGEGQPQHF.